A single sample is the source of the 8 T cell receptor beta chains below, sequenced in a study of cytomegalovirus exposure and HLA in healthy donors. Sequenced by immunoSEQ multiplex PCR; TCRdb stores in-frame clones only, minus some. The repertoire holds some 60,000 clones, with roughly 94% as singletons. Sequenced sample: PBMCs. The receptors were gathered from a man between 18 and 29 years old in good health and CMV-seropositive.

V and J are TRBV11-1 and TRBJ2-1; D is unresolved. The germline V gene has CDR1 SGHAT and CDR2 FQDESV (reference sequence). V lost 3 bases and J lost 8, with 8 bases in between. CDR3 length equals 12 residues. The CDR3 loop reads CASSFIADEQFF. The CDR3 DNA follows: TGTGCCAGCAGCTTCATAGCCGATGAGCAGTTCTTC.

The rearrangement joins TRBV30 to TRBJ1-5; 8 bases align to TRBD1. CDR1 is GTSNPN, CDR2 SVGIG, per germline (reference sequence). The CDR3 totals 12 residues. Trimming removed 5 bases from V and 5 bases from J; junction bases left unmatched: 2. The CDR3 bases are TGTGCCTGGGACAGGGGTGATCAGCCCCAGCATTTT. It translates to CAWDRGDQPQHF.

This chain joins TRBV7-2 and TRBJ1-2, with D uncertain. Trimming stripped 2 bases from V and 0 bases from J, with 13 bases between. The germline CDR1 and CDR2 sequences are SGHTA and FQGNSA. This CDR3 has 16 residues. DNA for the CDR3: TGTGCCAGCAGCTTATTATCCGCGGCGGCTAACTATGGCTACACCTTC. Translation gives CASSLLSAAANYGYTF.

The genes are TRBV30 and TRBJ1-1; the match to TRBD1 covers 9 bases. The trim removed 3 bases at V and 7 bases at J, leaving 9 bases unmatched. Germline CDR1 is GTSNPN and CDR2 is SVGIG (reference sequence). The CDR3 is 14 amino acids. The CDR3 region is CAWRGNRGQGEAFF. Here the CDR3 DNA reads TGTGCCTGGAGGGGGAACAGGGGGCAGGGTGAAGCTTTCTTT.

V is TRBV19 and J is TRBJ2-7; possibly TRBD1 for D (6 bases). Per germline, CDR1 LNHDA and CDR2 SQIVND (reference sequence). CDR3 length: 14 residues. The germline V and J ends were trimmed by 5 bases and 0 bases, with 11 bases remaining between them. The CDR3 nucleotides read TGTGCCAGTAGTCCTTGGGACAACTCCTACGAGCAGTACTTC. Protein product: CASSPWDNSYEQYF.

Note on this clone: One junction end disagrees with the germline gene, perhaps due to a read error. This rearrangement joins TRBV7-7 to TRBJ2-5, with 9 positions matching TRBD1. The germline gives CDR1 SSHAT, CDR2 FNYEAQ (reference sequence). CDR3 length equals 13 residues. For the CDR3, the DNA is TGTGCTAGCAGTACGACAGGGGGAGAGACCCAGTACTTC. The encoded protein is CASSTTGGETQYF.

V is TRBV9 and J is TRBJ2-1; 9 bases match TRBD2. CDR1 is SGDLS, CDR2 YYNGEE, per germline. This CDR3 contains 16 residues. V lost 0 bases and J lost 4; bases outside the gene matches: 5. The CDR3 spells CASSVVERGVYNEQFF. In DNA form, the CDR3 reads TGTGCCAGCAGCGTAGTAGAGCGGGGGGTTTACAATGAGCAGTTCTTC.

V is TRBV11-2 and J is TRBJ1-1; D gene uncertain. The CDR3 runs to 16 residues. V was trimmed by 3 bases and J by 6 bases, leaving 20 bases between them. CDR1 and CDR2 from the germline V gene are SGHAT and FQNNGV. CDR3 loop: CASSFFKARRSPEAFF. The CDR3 bases are TGTGCCAGCAGCTTTTTTAAAGCCCGAAGGAGTCCTGAAGCTTTCTTT.